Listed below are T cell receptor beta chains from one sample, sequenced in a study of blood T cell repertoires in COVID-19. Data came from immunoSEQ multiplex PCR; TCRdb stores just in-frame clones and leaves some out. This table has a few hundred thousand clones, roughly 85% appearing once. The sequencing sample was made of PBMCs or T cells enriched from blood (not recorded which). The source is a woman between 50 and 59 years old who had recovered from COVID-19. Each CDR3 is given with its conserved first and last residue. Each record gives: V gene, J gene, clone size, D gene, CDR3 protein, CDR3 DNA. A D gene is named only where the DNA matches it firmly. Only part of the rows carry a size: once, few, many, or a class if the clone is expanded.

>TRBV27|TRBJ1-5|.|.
CASSFLADSNQPQHF
TGTGCCAGCAGTTTCCTTGCGGATAGCAATCAGCCCCAGCATTTT
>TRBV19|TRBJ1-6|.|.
CASSSEGIAPLHF
TGTGCCAGTAGCTCGGAGGGAATTGCACCCCTCCACTTT
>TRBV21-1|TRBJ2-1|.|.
CASSKTLGGGATSEQFF
TGTGCCAGCAGCAAAACCCTAGGCGGGGGGGCCACCAGTGAGCAGTTCTTC
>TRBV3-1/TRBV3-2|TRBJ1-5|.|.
CASSQGRGQPQHF
TGTGCCAGCAGCCAAGGTCGCGGGCAGCCCCAGCATTTT
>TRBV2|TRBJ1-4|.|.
CASSPTVPTRKLFF
TGTGCCAGCAGCCCGACAGTTCCCACAAGGAAACTGTTTTTT
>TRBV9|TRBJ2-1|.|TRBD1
CASSVDGDRDPNEQFF
TGTGCCAGCAGCGTAGATGGGGACAGGGACCCCAATGAGCAGTTCTTC
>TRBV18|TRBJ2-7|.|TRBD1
CASSPSGTGGYEQYF
TGTGCCAGCTCACCTTCCGGGACAGGGGGCTACGAGCAGTACTTC
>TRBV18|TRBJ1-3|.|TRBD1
CASSRGQGVSGNTIYF
TGTGCCAGCTCACGGGGACAGGGAGTATCTGGAAACACCATATATTTT
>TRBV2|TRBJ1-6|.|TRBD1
CASSDGTGINSPLHF
TGTGCCAGCAGTGATGGGACAGGGATTAATTCACCCCTCCACTTT
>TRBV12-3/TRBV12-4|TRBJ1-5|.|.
CASSFSAHQPQHF
TGTGCCAGCAGTTTTTCAGCGCATCAGCCCCAGCATTTT
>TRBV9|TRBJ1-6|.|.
CASSSRLSSYNSPLHF
TGTGCCAGCAGCTCCCGTCTGAGCTCCTATAATTCACCCCTCCACTTT
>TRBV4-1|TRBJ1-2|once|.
CASSQAGGRLYGYTF
TGCGCCAGCAGCCAAGCGGGGGGGCGACTGTATGGCTACACCTTC
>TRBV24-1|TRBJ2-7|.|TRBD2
CATASGRRPYEQYF
TGTGCCACGGCGAGCGGGAGGCGCCCCTACGAGCAGTACTTC
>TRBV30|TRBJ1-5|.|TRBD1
CAWSTGTGLQPQHF
TGTGCCTGGTCCACCGGGACAGGGCTACAGCCCCAGCATTTT
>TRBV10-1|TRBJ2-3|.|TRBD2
CASSESGTSSRTDTQYF
TGCGCCAGCAGTGAGTCCGGGACTAGCAGCCGCACAGATACGCAGTATTTT
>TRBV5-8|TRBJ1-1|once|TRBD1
CASSLNRGHGFF
TGTGCCAGCAGCTTGAACAGGGGGCATGGCTTCTTT
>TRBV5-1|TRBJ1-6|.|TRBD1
CASSPPDRDNSPLHF
TGCGCCAGCAGCCCCCCCGACAGGGATAATTCACCCCTCCACTTT
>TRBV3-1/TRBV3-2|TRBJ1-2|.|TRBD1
CASSQGGTGWAGGYTF
TGTGCCAGCAGCCAAGGTGGGACAGGCTGGGCGGGTGGCTACACCTTC
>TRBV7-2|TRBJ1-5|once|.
CASSLESTGRNQAQHF
TGTGCCAGCAGCTTAGAGTCGACAGGACGAAATCAGGCCCAGCATTTT
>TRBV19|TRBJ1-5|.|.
CASSTQSNQPQHF
TGTGCCAGTAGTACGCAGAGCAATCAGCCCCAGCATTTT
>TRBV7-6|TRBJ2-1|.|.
CASSSQAGSINEQFF
TGTGCCAGCAGCAGTCAGGCAGGTTCTATCAATGAGCAGTTCTTC
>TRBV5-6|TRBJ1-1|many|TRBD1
CASSWDRGNTEAFF
TGTGCCAGCAGTTGGGACAGGGGCAACACTGAAGCTTTCTTT
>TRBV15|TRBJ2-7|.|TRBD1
CATSRDQQGAYEQYF
TGTGCCACCAGCAGAGATCAACAGGGGGCCTACGAGCAGTACTTC
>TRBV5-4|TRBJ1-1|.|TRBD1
CASSMTGNAEAFF
TGTGCCAGCAGCATGACAGGGAACGCTGAAGCTTTCTTT
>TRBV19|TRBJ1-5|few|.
CASTRGHNSNQPQHF
TGTGCCAGTACCAGGGGACATAATAGCAATCAGCCCCAGCATTTT
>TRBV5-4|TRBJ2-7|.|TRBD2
CASSTNPSGGTYEQYF
TGTGCCAGCAGCACCAACCCTAGCGGGGGAACCTACGAGCAGTACTTC
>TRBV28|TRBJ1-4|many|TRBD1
CASSPYKFGVTGQGVLFF
TGTGCCAGCAGTCCCTACAAATTCGGGGTGACAGGGCAGGGGGTACTGTTTTTT
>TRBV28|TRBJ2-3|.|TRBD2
CASSSRLAGATDTQYF
TGTGCCAGCAGTTCAAGACTAGCGGGGGCCACAGATACGCAGTATTTT
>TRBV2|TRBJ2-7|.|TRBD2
CASWVLAGVDDEQYF
TGTGCCAGCTGGGTACTAGCGGGGGTCGACGACGAGCAGTACTTC
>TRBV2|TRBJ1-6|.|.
CASSGGERYNSPLHF
TGTGCCAGCAGTGGGGGGGAACGCTATAATTCACCCCTCCACTTT
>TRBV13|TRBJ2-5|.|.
CASSLTGETQYF
TGTGCCAGCAGCCTAACAGGGGAGACCCAGTACTTC
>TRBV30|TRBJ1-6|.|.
CAWSSDSVRPLHF
TGTGCCTGGAGTTCGGACAGCGTTCGACCCCTCCACTTT
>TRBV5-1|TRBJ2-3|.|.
CASSSGTSVSGDTQYF
TGCGCCAGCAGCTCCGGGACTTCCGTCTCGGGGGATACGCAGTATTTT
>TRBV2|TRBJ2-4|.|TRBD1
CASSSQGIAKNIQYF
TGTGCCAGCAGCTCACAGGGGATAGCCAAAAACATTCAGTACTTC
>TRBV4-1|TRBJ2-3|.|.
CASSQRQGPEGTDTQYF
TGCGCCAGCAGCCAGCGGCAGGGTCCTGAAGGCACAGATACGCAGTATTTT
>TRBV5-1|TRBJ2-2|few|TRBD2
CASSSTLAGGLAGELFF
TGCGCCAGCAGCTCAACCTTAGCGGGAGGGTTGGCCGGGGAGCTGTTTTTT
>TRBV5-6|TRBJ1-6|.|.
CASSFTGRASPLHF
TGTGCCAGCAGCTTCACGGGAAGAGCTTCACCCCTCCACTTT
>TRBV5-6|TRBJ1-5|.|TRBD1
CASSSMPGQGHQPQHF
TGTGCCAGCAGCTCCATGCCGGGACAGGGACATCAGCCCCAGCATTTT
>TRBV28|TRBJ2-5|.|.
CASSLNSGRGASRSQEAQYF
TGTGCCAGCAGTTTAAACTCGGGGAGGGGGGCTAGCCGTAGTCAAGAGGCCCAGTACTTC
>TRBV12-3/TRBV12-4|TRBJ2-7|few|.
CASSRTLYEQYF
TGTGCCAGCAGTCGGACACTCTACGAGCAGTACTTC
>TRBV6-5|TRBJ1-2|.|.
CASSYSWAAGGYTF
TGTGCCAGCAGTTACTCCTGGGCAGCTGGTGGCTACACCTTC
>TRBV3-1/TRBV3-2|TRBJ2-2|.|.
CASSQDRGTSNTGELFF
TGTGCCAGCAGCCAAGATCGAGGGACAAGTAACACCGGGGAGCTGTTTTTT
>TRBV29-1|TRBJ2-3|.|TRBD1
CSVALTGVTDTQYF
TGCAGCGTGGCCCTGACAGGGGTCACCGATACGCAGTATTTT
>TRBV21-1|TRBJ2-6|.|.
CASSRRTGDFHSGANVLTF
TGTGCCAGCAGCAGACGGACAGGGGACTTTCACTCTGGGGCCAACGTCCTGACTTTC
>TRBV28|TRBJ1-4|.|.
CASSTPAVEKLFF
TGTGCCAGCAGTACCCCGGCGGTTGAAAAACTGTTTTTT
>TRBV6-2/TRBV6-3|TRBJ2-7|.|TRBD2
CASSRGLAGASYEQYF
TGTGCCAGCAGCAGGGGACTAGCGGGAGCTTCCTACGAGCAGTACTTC
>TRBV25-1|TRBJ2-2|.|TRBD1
CASSPTETGINTGELFF
TGTGCCAGCAGTCCTACCGAGACAGGGATTAACACCGGGGAGCTGTTTTTT
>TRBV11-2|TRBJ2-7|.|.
CASSRGLLYEQYF
TGTGCCAGCAGCCGGGGACTGCTCTACGAGCAGTACTTC
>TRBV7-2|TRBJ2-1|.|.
CASSHDRSNEQFF
TGTGCCAGCAGCCATGACAGATCCAATGAGCAGTTCTTC
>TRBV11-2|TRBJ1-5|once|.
CASSLRTGSNQPQHF
TGTGCCAGCAGCCTGAGGACGGGGAGCAATCAGCCCCAGCATTTT
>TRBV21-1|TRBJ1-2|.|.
CASSKGAGGDYTF
TGTGCCAGCAGCAAAGGGGCAGGAGGGGACTACACCTTC
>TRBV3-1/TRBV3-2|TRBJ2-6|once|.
CASSQDRTGANVLTF
TGTGCCAGCAGCCAAGACAGGACTGGGGCCAACGTCCTGACTTTC
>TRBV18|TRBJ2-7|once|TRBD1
CASSPGTGAKGEQYF
TGTGCCAGCTCACCGGGGACAGGGGCAAAGGGGGAGCAGTACTTC